Listed below are T cell receptor beta chains from one sample, sequenced in a study of cytomegalovirus exposure and HLA in healthy donors. Assay used: immunoSEQ multiplex PCR; TCRdb lists only in-frame clones, some missing. The profile covers 90,000 to 120,000 clones, with about 80% appearing a single time and roughly 2.5% taken by the ten largest. Material for sequencing was PBMCs. These receptors all stem from a man over 45 in good health and CMV-seropositive. Each CDR3 is given with its conserved first and last residue. The order of the fields is CDR3 protein, CDR3 length, J gene, V gene.

CDR3 protein: CASTLSGFHTDTQYF
CDR3 length: 15
J gene: TRBJ2-3
V gene: TRBV5-1

CDR3 protein: CASSFPGQTSYNEQFF
CDR3 length: 16
J gene: TRBJ2-1
V gene: TRBV11-1

CDR3 protein: CASSSLQDHSSYNEQFF
CDR3 length: 17
J gene: TRBJ2-1
V gene: TRBV5-4

CDR3 protein: CAWSSGTSGHTETQYF
CDR3 length: 16
J gene: TRBJ2-5
V gene: TRBV30

CDR3 protein: CASSSRGTENIQYF
CDR3 length: 14
J gene: TRBJ2-4
V gene: TRBV7-8

CDR3 protein: CASSFGGEGEQFF
CDR3 length: 13
J gene: TRBJ2-1
V gene: TRBV7-2

CDR3 protein: CASSLEHYGYTF
CDR3 length: 12
J gene: TRBJ1-2
V gene: TRBV5-1

CDR3 protein: CASSQAGTGDGYEQYF
CDR3 length: 16
J gene: TRBJ2-7
V gene: TRBV4-1

CDR3 protein: CASSPRGGSRDNEQFF
CDR3 length: 16
J gene: TRBJ2-1
V gene: TRBV5-6

CDR3 protein: CASSVLVGGAYNEQFF
CDR3 length: 16
J gene: TRBJ2-1
V gene: TRBV9

CDR3 protein: CASSPQGGRGGYEQYF
CDR3 length: 16
J gene: TRBJ2-7
V gene: TRBV18

CDR3 protein: CASNEGSNQPQHF
CDR3 length: 13
J gene: TRBJ1-5
V gene: TRBV2

CDR3 protein: CASSDREGAGYEQYF
CDR3 length: 15
J gene: TRBJ2-7
V gene: TRBV7-8

CDR3 protein: CASSSQPGGTGRVAGYTF
CDR3 length: 18
J gene: TRBJ1-2
V gene: TRBV5-1

CDR3 protein: CSVDPGSGANVLTF
CDR3 length: 14
J gene: TRBJ2-6
V gene: TRBV29-1

CDR3 protein: CASSILPSGGAVTDTQYF
CDR3 length: 18
J gene: TRBJ2-3
V gene: TRBV2

CDR3 protein: CAWSVRRESDTQYF
CDR3 length: 14
J gene: TRBJ2-3
V gene: TRBV30

CDR3 protein: CASSLWAGSSYEQYF
CDR3 length: 15
J gene: TRBJ2-7
V gene: TRBV7-2

CDR3 protein: CASSLGQGGSEKLFF
CDR3 length: 15
J gene: TRBJ1-4
V gene: TRBV5-6

CDR3 protein: CASSLGAGDQPQHF
CDR3 length: 14
J gene: TRBJ1-5
V gene: TRBV5-1

CDR3 protein: CATSIPGTDAQYF
CDR3 length: 13
J gene: TRBJ2-3
V gene: TRBV15

CDR3 protein: CSVEISGANVLTF
CDR3 length: 13
J gene: TRBJ2-6
V gene: TRBV29-1